This is a list of T cell receptor beta chains from one sample in a study of radiotherapy plus CTLA-4 blockade in lung cancer. Clones were sequenced by immunoSEQ multiplex PCR, and TCRdb holds only the in-frame ones, with some missing. Of approximately 40,000 clones in the sample, around 86% are singletons; the top ten hold roughly 23%. The sequenced sample was peripheral blood, obtained from a patient treated with radiotherapy plus ipilimumab. The receptors here all came from a human donor with non-small cell lung cancer whose response to radiotherapy plus ipilimumab could not be evaluated. CDR3s include the opening cysteine and the closing phenylalanine or tryptophan.

>TRBV9
CASSGGLAPDTQYF
>TRBV18
CASSPGTGTYEQYF
>TRBV7-9
CASSPRQGDTGELFF
>TRBV5-4
CASSPDRANLGGYTF
>TRBV7-2
CASSFGGIDYEQYF
>TRBV2
CASSRDRRLVLSPYNEQFF
>TRBV7-8
CASSLIGGTGYEQYF
>TRBV4-1
CASSSTGVTGNTIYF
>TRBV20-1
CSVVRAEAFF
>TRBV5-6
CASSTDRLSYNEQFF
>TRBV27
CASGRGTESTEAFF
>TRBV5-8
CASTGQGYSPLHF
>TRBV2
CASMGRGGLNYNEQFF
>TRBV19
CASSIFPGADPYF
>TRBV5-5
CASSQRDRVGETQYF
>TRBV11-2
CASSLTSGRVETQYF
>TRBV6-5
CASSYSGGGSSYEQYF
>TRBV6-1
CASSEATRLYNEQFF
>TRBV27
CASSPVGTRGGLFF
>TRBV6-1
CAGRRELFPYNEQFF
>TRBV5-5
CASSLTGKDTQYF
>TRBV7-9
CASSHGGSGTYEQYF
>TRBV7-2
CASSLDWAVREQYF
>TRBV7-2
CASSSRGFGYTF
>TRBV28
CATVTSGANTGELFF
>TRBV28
CASSPRWREGGEQYF
>TRBV29-1
CSATPRGQNTEAFF
>TRBV5-4
CASTPGQISEQYF
>TRBV6-6
CASNGGSAYNEQFF
>TRBV6-1
CASRQDRDGAEAFF
>TRBV6-5
CASSRLGNTEAFF
>TRBV29-1
CSATGQRNTEAFF
>TRBV5-1
CASSFQRGVDTGELFF
>TRBV19
CASSIGLGEGETQYF
>TRBV6-1
CASSGLGGISTGELFF
>TRBV10-3
CASTLGASGRNEQFF
>TRBV18
CASSPPVGGSYNEQFF
>TRBV6-5
CASSYPGTRSEQFF
>TRBV7-6
CASSSWGGTGASRGETQYF
>TRBV7-2
CASSLGGRFQETQYF
>TRBV7-9
CASSEVDYEQYF
>TRBV7-8
CASSQGDRVSNQPQHF
>TRBV7-2
CASSLVPGYSNQPQHF
>TRBV6-1
CASTRTGLGGELFF
>TRBV27
CASSPPSYEQFF
>TRBV28
CASSLGTSGGGSYNEQFF
>TRBV5-1
CASSLLGSRGGYEQYF
>TRBV29-1
CSVVRAGAGTGEQFF
>TRBV28
CASSSWREGEVHEQYF